This T cell receptor beta chain appears in the sequencing data of a study of blood T cell repertoires in COVID-19 (dated by TCRdb to the early 2020s). Regarding the study in general: Collaborator samples came from the United States, Italy and Spain and covered acute and convalescent phases of COVID-19. The material from the prospective study consisted of cDNA or gDNA derived from T cells, B-cell-depleted T cells, or PBMCs. Subjects who had been exposed to COVID-19, were actively infected with it, or had recovered from it provided the deeply sampled blood TCRbeta repertoires that made up the dataset. The repertoires were released in a freely available public database intended as a resource for research on the immune response to SARS-CoV-2. Samples came from the ongoing ImmuneRACE study (first 160 participants) plus 1,254 subjects from 6 global collaborators. The sample metadata nearly always contained a de-identified subject ID, COVID-19 status, age in years and sex. Where available, HLA class I and class II types were taken from metadata supplied by the sample provider and were not determined by assay-based typing. Summary of the overall study and its limitations: How much clinical and demographic metadata was included differed by source and by participant, and the metadata was provided uncurated.

Turning to this clone: No cognate antigen has been identified for it. No much larger clone is present one base from it, and per-base qualities are unavailable.

The CDR1 and CDR2 encoded by the germline V gene (reference sequence) are LNHNV and YYDKDF. V gives up 2 bases and J gives up 6 bases, and the segment between their germline ends measures 8 bases. The CDR3 covers 12 residues, taking in both the cysteine and the phenylalanine. Only the CDR3 region is kept as DNA, spanning 36 bases read in frame from base 1. Each collaborating institution followed its own protocols to collect whole blood in K2EDTA tubes. For TCRbeta analysis, collaborator samples were shipped as frozen whole blood, as isolated PBMCs, or as DNA extracted from either sample type. TCRbeta CDR3 regions were amplified from genomic DNA using the immunoSEQ Assay, a bias-controlled multiplex PCR. As for how the authors treated the data: The number of nucleated cells in each sample was estimated by amplification of reference gene primers within the assay. Sequence reads were collapsed and filtered to measure the absolute abundance of every unique TCRbeta CDR3 rearrangement. For each sample, productive Simpson clonality was calculated as the square root of Simpson's diversity index across productive rearrangements. TCRdb carries this immuneACCESS record with in-frame sequences only. Its versions omit some clonotypes, under half of them owing to an unresolved V gene in the studies checked, with the rest unexplained. The D gene and trimming were derived from the DNA, and the V and J assignments and clone size from that table. The sample yields 65,000 to 85,000 clones; approximately 82% were counted once. The biggest ten clones account for approximately 5.3% of the sample.

This receptor was obtained from a man between 45 and 60 years old with active COVID-19. The specimen sequenced was peripheral blood. This chain joins TRBV15 to TRBJ2-7; matching of 5 bases hints at TRBD1 as the D gene. The CDR3 region has the sequence CATSRQTGEQYF. The DNA sequence is given as TGTGCCACCAGCAGACAAACAGGCGAGCAGTACTTC.